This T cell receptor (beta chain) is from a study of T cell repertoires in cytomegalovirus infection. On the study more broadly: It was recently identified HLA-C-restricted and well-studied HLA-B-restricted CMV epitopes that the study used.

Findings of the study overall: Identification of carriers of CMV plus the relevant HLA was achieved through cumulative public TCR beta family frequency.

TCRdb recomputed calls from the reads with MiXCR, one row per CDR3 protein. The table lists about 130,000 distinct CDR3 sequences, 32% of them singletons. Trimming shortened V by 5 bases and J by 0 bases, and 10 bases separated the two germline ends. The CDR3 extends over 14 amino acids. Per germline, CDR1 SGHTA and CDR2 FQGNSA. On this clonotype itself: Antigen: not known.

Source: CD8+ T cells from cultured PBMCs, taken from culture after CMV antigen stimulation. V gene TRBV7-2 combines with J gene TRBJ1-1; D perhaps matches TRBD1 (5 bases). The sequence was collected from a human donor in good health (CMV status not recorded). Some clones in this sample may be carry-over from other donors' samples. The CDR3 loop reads CASSAGLLNTEAFF. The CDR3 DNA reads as TGTGCCAGCAGCGCGGGGCTCTTGAACACTGAAGCTTTCTTT.